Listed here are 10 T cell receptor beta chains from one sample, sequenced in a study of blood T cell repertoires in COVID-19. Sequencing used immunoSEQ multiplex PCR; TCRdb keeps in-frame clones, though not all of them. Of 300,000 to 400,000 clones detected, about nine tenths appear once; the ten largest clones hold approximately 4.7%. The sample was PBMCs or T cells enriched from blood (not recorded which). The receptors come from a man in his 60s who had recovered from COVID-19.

The CDR3 reads CSASPGTGRNEKLFF. In DNA, the CDR3 is TGCAGTGCTAGTCCTGGGACAGGAAGAAATGAAAAACTGTTTTTT. V and J are TRBV20-1 and TRBJ1-4; TRBD1 agrees at 8 bases. Germline trimming cut 3 bases from V and 5 bases from J; bases unmatched to any gene: 8. CDR3 length: 15 residues. CDR1 and CDR2 (germline): DFQATT, SNEGSKA (reference sequence).

This CDR3 reads CASSQPAGVGETQYF. In DNA form, the CDR3 reads TGTGCCAGCAGCCAACCAGCGGGAGTAGGAGAGACCCAGTACTTC. The V and J genes are TRBV3-1 (or the pseudogene TRBV3-2) and TRBJ2-5; 8 bases line up with TRBD2. The CDR3 consists of 15 residues. Germline V gene data show CDR1 as LGHDT and CDR2 as YNNKEL (reference sequence). J lost 4 bases, V lost 2 bases, and 6 bases had no gene match.

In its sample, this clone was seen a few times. CDR3: CASSARGTTDTQYF. The DNA for the CDR3 is TGCGCCAGCAGTGCACGGGGAACGACAGATACGCAGTATTTT. J is TRBJ2-3 and V is TRBV5-1; D perhaps matches TRBD2 (5 bases). Germline CDR1 SGHRS, CDR2 YFSETQ. The V end was cut by 5 bases, the J end by 3 bases, with 13 bases between. The length of the CDR3 is 14 residues.

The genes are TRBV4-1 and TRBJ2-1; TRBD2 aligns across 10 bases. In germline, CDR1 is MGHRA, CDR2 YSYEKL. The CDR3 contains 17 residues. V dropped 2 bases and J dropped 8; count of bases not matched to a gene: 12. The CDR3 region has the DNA TGCGCCAGCAGCCAAACACGCCTAACTAGCGGGATTCATGAGCAGTTCTTC. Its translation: CASSQTRLTSGIHEQFF.

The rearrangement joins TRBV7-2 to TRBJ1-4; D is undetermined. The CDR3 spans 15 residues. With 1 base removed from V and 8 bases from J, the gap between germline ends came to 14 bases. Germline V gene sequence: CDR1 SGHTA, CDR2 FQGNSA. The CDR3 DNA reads TGTGCCAGCAGCTTAGGCGGAATTGCGGGGGAAAAACTGTTTTTT. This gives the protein CASSLGGIAGEKLFF.

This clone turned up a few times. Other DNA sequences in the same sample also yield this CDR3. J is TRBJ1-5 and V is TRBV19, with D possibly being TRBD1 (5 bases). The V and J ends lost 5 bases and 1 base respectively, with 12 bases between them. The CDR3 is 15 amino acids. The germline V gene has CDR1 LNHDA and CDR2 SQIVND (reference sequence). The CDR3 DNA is TGTGCCAGTAGTCCCGGGCAGGGAAGCAATCAGCCCCAGCATTTT. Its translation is CASSPGQGSNQPQHF.

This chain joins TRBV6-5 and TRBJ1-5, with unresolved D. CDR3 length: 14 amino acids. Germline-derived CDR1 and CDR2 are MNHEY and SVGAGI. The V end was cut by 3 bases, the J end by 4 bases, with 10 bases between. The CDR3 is CASSYLGENQPQHF. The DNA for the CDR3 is TGTGCCAGCAGTTATTTGGGAGAAAATCAGCCCCAGCATTTT.

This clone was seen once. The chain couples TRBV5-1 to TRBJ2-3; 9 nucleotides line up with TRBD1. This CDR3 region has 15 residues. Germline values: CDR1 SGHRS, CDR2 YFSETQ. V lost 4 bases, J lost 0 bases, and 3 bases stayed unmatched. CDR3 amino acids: CASSTGQGSTDTQYF. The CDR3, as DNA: TGCGCCAGCAGCACGGGACAGGGTAGCACAGATACGCAGTATTTT.

The CDR3 reads CASSIYRDILMGETQYF. Here the CDR3 DNA reads TGTGCCAGCAGCATATACCGGGACATCCTTATGGGAGAGACCCAGTACTTC. This chain links TRBV7-9 with TRBJ2-5, with a possible D match to TRBD1 (6 bases). The CDR3 sequence is 17 residues long. CDR1 SEHNR and CDR2 FQNEAQ come from the germline V gene (reference sequence). The ends were cut back, 5 bases at V and 4 bases at J, with 23 bases in the middle.

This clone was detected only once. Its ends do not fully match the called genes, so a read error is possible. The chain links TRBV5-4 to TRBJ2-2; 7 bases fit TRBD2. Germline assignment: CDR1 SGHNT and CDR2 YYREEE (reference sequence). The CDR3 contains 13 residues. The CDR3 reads CVSSLTSRGELFF. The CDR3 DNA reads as TGTGTCAGCAGCTTGACTAGCCGCGGGGAGCTGTTTTTT.